The source of this TCR beta chain is a study of blood T cell repertoires in COVID-19. Clones were read by immunoSEQ multiplex PCR, and TCRdb kept only the in-frame ones, dropping some. This table holds about 88,000 clones, about 92% found once. Unmatched junction bases numbered 6, after V lost 6 bases and J lost 7 bases. Germline assignment: CDR1 MNHEY and CDR2 SVGAGI. This CDR3 contains 13 residues. Sequencing was carried out using peripheral blood. The receptor's source is a man between 18 and 35 years old with COVID-19, enrolled during active disease. The chain uses TRBV6-5 and TRBJ1-1; 9 nucleotides agree with TRBD1. CDR3 loop: CASRTGTGREAFF. In DNA, the CDR3 is TGTGCCAGCAGAACTGGGACAGGGCGTGAAGCTTTCTTT.